This T cell receptor beta chain emerged from a study of OX40 agonist ivuxolimab in advanced cancers. Overall study context: Patients were treated with intravenous ivuxolimab, dosed at 0.01 to 10 mg/kg and infused every 2 weeks.

Patients who had autoimmune disease history or got systemic immunosuppression were left out. Assay used: immunoSEQ multiplex PCR; TCRdb lists only in-frame clones, some missing. This table has 87,000 or so clones, approximately 85% appearing once. The CDR3 runs 14 residues. Germline CDR1 MNHEY, CDR2 SVGAGI. Comments on this clone: What it recognizes is unknown.

Notes on the study in general: Among patients with partial responses at 0.1-3.0 mg/kg, clonal expansion was among the lowest. Both CD4+ and CD8+ T cell populations in blood had undergone clonal expansion by week 6 at 0.1 to 3.0 mg/kg.

This chain connects TRBV6-5 to TRBJ2-5; 7 bases agree with TRBD2. The DNA end is a closer match to TRBJ2-7, so the J assignment may be wrong. The specimen comprised CD4+ or CD8+ T cells sorted from blood, sampled in a trial of the OX40 agonist ivuxolimab. This receptor was obtained from an adult with an advanced solid tumor such as melanoma, head and neck, liver or kidney cancer. DNA of the CDR3: TGTGCCAGCCGACGGGGGGTCCTCTCCTACGAGCAGTACTTC. It codes for CASRRGVLSYEQYF.